This TCR beta chain is drawn from a study of sequential checkpoint blockade in melanoma. As for the study in general: Each arm's sequence ended with maintenance nivolumab. TCRbeta immunosequencing was performed on DNA from roughly 90 pretreatment melanoma tumor samples. Matched biopsies came pretreatment and at week 13 for some 22 patients.

This clone was counted a few times. The target antigen is unknown. Whole-study findings and limits: For nivolumab-first patients, baseline tumor clonality was associated with response.

The treatment: randomized to nivolumab then ipilimumab (arm A) or the reverse (arm B). Some clones are missing from TCRdb's copy, which holds only in-frame ones; the method was immunoSEQ multiplex PCR. The table shows approximately 3,800 clones, with 20% to 25% occurring only once. CDR3 length: 16 amino acids. The V gene's germline CDR1 is SSHAT and CDR2 FNYEAQ (reference sequence). Trimming took 3 bases from V and 2 from J; bases not matched to a gene: 3. The specimen was tumor tissue (inferred from file names), collected from a patient given nivolumab and ipilimumab in sequence. The chain uses TRBV7-7 and TRBJ2-5; 13 bases line up with TRBD2. The source of this sequence is a human donor with melanoma. This CDR3 is CASSFTSGRAQETQYF. DNA of the CDR3: TGTGCCAGCAGCTTTACTAGCGGGAGGGCGCAAGAGACCCAGTACTTC.